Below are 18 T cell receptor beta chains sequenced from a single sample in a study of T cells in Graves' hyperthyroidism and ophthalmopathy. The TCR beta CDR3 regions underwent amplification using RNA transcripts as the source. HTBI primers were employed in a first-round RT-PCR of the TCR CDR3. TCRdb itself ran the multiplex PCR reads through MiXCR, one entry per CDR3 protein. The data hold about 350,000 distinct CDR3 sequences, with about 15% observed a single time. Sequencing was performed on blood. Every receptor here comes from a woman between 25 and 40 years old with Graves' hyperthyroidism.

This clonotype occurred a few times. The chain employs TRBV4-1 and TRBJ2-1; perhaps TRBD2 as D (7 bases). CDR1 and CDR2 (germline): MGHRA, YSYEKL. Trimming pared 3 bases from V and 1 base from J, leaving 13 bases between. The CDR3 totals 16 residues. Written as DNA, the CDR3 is TGCGCCAGCAGCCACGACGAGGGGGGGTCCTACAATGAGCAGTTCTTC. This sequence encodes CASSHDEGGSYNEQFF.

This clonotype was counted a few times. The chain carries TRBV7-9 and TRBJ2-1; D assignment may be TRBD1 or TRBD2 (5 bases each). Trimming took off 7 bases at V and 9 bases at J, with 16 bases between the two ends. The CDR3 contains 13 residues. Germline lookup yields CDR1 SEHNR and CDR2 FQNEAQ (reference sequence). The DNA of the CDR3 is TGTGCCAGCATGGGGGTTGAGGGCGGTGAGCAGTTCTTC. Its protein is CASMGVEGGEQFF.

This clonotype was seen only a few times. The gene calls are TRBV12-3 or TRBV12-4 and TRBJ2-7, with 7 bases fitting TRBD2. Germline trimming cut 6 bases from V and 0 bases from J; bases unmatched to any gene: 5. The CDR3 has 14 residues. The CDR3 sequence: CASRPSGSSYEQYF. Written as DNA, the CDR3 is TGTGCCAGCAGACCTAGCGGAAGCTCCTACGAGCAGTACTTC.

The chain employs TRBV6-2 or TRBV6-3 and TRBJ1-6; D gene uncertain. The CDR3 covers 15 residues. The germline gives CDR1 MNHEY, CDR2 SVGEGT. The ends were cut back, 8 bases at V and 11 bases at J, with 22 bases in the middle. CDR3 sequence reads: CASAREEMRTPPLHF. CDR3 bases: TGTGCCAGCGCGAGAGAGGAAATGAGGACCCCACCCCTCCACTTT.

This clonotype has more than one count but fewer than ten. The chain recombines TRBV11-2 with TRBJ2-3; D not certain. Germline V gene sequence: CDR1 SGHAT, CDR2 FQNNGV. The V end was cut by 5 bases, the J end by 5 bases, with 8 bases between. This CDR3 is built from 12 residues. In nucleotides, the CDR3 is TGTGCCAGCAGCCCATTCAGAGATACGCAGTATTTT. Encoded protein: CASSPFRDTQYF.

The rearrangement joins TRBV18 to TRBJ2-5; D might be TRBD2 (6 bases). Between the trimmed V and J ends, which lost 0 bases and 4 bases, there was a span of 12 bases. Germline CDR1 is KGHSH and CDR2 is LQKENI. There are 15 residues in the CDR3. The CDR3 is CASSPPAGSRETQYF. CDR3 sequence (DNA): TGTGCCAGCTCACCACCCGCGGGATCGAGAGAGACCCAGTACTTC.

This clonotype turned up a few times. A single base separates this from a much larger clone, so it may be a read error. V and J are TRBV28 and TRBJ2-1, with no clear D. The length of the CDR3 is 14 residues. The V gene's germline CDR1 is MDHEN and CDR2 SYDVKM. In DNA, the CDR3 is TGTGCCAGCAATTTACCCAGGACCTACAATGAGCAGTTCTTC. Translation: CASNLPRTYNEQFF.

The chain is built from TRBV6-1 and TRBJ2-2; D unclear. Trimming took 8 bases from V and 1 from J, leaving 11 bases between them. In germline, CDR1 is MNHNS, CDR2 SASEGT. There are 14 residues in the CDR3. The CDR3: CASQEVWNTGELFF. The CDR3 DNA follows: TGTGCCAGCCAAGAGGTGTGGAACACCGGGGAGCTGTTTTTT.

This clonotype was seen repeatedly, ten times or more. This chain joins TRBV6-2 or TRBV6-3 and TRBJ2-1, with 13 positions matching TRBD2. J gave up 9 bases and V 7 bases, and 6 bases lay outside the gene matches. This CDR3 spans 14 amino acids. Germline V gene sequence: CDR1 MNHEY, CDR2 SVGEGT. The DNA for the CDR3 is TGTGCCAGCAAGAAAGGACTAGCGGGAGCTGAGCAGTTCTTC. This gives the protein CASKKGLAGAEQFF.

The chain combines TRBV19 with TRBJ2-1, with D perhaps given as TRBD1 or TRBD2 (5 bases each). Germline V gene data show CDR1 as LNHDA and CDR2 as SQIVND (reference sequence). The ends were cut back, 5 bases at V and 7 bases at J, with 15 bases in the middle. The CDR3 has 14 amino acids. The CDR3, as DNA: TGTGCCAGTAGTTTGGGGGAATTATCGAATGAGCAGTTCTTC. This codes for CASSLGELSNEQFF.

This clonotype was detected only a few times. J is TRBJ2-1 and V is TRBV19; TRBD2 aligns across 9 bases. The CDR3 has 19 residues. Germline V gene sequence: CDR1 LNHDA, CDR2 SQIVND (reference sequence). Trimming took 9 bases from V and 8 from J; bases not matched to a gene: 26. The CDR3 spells CASASGRLMTSGKGHEQFF. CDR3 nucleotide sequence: TGTGCCAGCGCCTCGGGACGGCTAATGACTAGCGGAAAAGGACATGAGCAGTTCTTC.

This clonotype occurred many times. The CDR3 loop reads CASSVVAGQRANEQFF. CDR3 DNA sequence: TGTGCCAGCAGCGTAGTGGCGGGACAAAGGGCAAATGAGCAGTTCTTC. This chain joins TRBV7-2 and TRBJ2-1; D may correspond to TRBD1 or TRBD2 (6 bases each). Per the germline V gene, CDR1 is SGHTA and CDR2 is FQGNSA. Trimming took 5 bases from V and 7 from J, leaving 21 bases between them. This CDR3 is 16 amino acids long.

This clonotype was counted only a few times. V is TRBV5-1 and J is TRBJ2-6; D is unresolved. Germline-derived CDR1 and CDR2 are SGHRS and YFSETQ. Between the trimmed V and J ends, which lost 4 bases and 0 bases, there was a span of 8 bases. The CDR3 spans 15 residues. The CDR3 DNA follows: TGCGCCAGCAGCCTCGCGAACTCTGGGGCCAACGTCCTGACTTTC. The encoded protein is CASSLANSGANVLTF.

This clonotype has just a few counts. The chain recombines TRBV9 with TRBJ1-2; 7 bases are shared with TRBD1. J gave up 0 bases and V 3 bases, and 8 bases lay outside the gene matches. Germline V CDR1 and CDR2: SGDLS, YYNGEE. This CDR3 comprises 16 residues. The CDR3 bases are TGTGCCAGCAGCGAATCTACAGGGGAAGCTAACTATGGCTACACCTTC. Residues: CASSESTGEANYGYTF. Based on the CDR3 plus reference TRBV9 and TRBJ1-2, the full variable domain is DSGVTQTPKHLITATGQRVTLRCSPRSGDLSVYWYQQSLDQGLQFLIQYYNGEERAKGNILERFSAQQFPDLHSELNLSSLELGDSALYFCASSESTGEANYGYTFGSGTRLTVV.

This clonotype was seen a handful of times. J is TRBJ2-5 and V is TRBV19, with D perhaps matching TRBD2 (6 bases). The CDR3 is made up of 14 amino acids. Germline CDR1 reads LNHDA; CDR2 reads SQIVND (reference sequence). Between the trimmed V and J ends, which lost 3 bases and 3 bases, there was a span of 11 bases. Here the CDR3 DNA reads TGTGCCAGTAGTATCTCGCGGGGTAAAGAGACCCAGTACTTC. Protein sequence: CASSISRGKETQYF.

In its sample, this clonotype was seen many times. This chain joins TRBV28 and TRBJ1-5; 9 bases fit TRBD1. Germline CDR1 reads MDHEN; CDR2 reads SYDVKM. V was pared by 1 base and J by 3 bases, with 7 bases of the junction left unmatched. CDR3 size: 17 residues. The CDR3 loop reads CASSLFLGTGTNQPQHF. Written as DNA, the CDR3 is TGTGCCAGCAGTTTATTCCTGGGGACAGGGACCAATCAGCCCCAGCATTTT.

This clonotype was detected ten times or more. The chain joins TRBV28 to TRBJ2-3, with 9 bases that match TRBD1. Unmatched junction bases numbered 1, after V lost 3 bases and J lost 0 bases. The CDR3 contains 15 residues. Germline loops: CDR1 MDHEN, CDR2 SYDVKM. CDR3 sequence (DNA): TGTGCCAGCAGTTTCGACAGGGGGAGCACAGATACGCAGTATTTT. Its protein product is CASSFDRGSTDTQYF. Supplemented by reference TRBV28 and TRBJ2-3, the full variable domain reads DVKVTQSSRYLVKRTGEKVFLECVQDMDHENMFWYRQDPGLGLRLIYFSYDVKMKEKGDIPEGYSVSREKKERFSLILESASTNQTSMYLCASSFDRGSTDTQYFGPGTRLTVL.

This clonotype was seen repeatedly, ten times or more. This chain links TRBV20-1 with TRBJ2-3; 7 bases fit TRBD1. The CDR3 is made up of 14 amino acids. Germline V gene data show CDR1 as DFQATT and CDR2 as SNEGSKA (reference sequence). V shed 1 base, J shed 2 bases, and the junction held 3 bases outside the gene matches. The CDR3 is CSARGDRNTDTQYF. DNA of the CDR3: TGCAGTGCTAGAGGGGACAGAAACACAGATACGCAGTATTTT.